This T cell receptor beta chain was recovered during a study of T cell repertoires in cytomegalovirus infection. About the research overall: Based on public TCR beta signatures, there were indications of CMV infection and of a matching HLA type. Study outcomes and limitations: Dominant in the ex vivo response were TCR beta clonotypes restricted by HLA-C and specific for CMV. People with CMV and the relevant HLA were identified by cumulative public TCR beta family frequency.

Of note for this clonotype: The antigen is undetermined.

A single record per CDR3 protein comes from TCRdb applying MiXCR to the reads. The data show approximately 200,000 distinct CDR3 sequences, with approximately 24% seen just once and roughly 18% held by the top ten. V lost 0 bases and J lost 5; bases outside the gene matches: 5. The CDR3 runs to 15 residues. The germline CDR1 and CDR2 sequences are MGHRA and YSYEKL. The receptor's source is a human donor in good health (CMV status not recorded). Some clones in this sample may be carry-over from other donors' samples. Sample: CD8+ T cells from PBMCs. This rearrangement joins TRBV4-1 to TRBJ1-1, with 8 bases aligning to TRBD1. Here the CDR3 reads CASSQEGQGGTEAFF. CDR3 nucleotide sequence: TGCGCCAGCAGCCAAGAAGGACAGGGAGGGACTGAAGCTTTCTTT.